The 31 T cell receptor beta chains presented below share a single source sample, sequenced in a study of OX40 agonist ivuxolimab in advanced cancers. Repertoires were generated with immunoSEQ multiplex PCR, while TCRdb's copy carries only in-frame clones and drops some. The table includes about 93,000 clones, 90% to 95% detected once. This specimen consisted of CD4+ or CD8+ T cells sorted from blood, obtained in a trial of the OX40 agonist ivuxolimab. The receptors originated from an adult with an advanced solid tumor such as melanoma, head and neck, liver or kidney cancer.

Only one count was recorded for this clone. CDR3 sequence reads: CASSRTGVNEKLFF. For the CDR3, the DNA is TGCGCCAGCAGCCGGACAGGGGTTAATGAAAAACTGTTTTTT. The V gene is TRBV4-1, the J gene TRBJ1-4, with 9 bases aligning to TRBD1. The J segment lost 4 bases and the V segment lost 4 bases, leaving 1 base of the junction unmatched. Per germline, CDR1 MGHRA and CDR2 YSYEKL. CDR3 length: 14 amino acids.

This chain links TRBV27 with TRBJ2-2; D remains ambiguous. The CDR3 consists of 16 residues. The V end was cut by 6 bases, the J end by 2 bases, with 16 bases between. Germline V gene data show CDR1 as MNHEY and CDR2 as SMNVEV (reference sequence). The CDR3 spells CASSPAPKPNTGELFF. DNA for the CDR3: TGTGCCAGCAGCCCCGCGCCGAAGCCCAACACCGGGGAGCTGTTTTTT.

The chain recombines TRBV19 with TRBJ1-3; 12 bases agree with TRBD1. The V segment lost 0 bases and the J segment 1 base; nucleotides outside the gene matches: 7. Germline loops: CDR1 LNHDA, CDR2 SQIVND (reference sequence). The CDR3 consists of 19 residues. The CDR3 DNA follows: TGTGCCAGTAGTATAGATCCCAGGGACAGGGGGCTGTCTGGAAACACCATATATTTT. The encoded protein is CASSIDPRDRGLSGNTIYF.

The rearrangement uses TRBV27 and TRBJ1-1; D is perhaps TRBD1 (6 bases). The CDR3 covers 14 residues. V was shortened by 3 bases and J by 5 bases, with 13 bases between the two germline ends. Germline CDR1 and CDR2: MNHEY and SMNVEV (reference sequence). CDR3 nucleotides: TGTGCCAGCAGTTTCGGCAGGGGTGGGACTGAAGCTTTCTTT. Its protein product is CASSFGRGGTEAFF.

V usage is TRBV4-3 and J usage is TRBJ1-3; D gene uncertain. Between the trimmed V and J ends, which lost 0 bases and 8 bases, there was a span of 14 bases. This CDR3 region has 15 residues. Germline CDR1 reads LGHNA; CDR2 reads YSLEER. For the CDR3, the DNA is TGCGCCAGCAGCCAAGATTCTCAGTCTCAGGACACCATATATTTT. Amino acid sequence: CASSQDSQSQDTIYF.

This sequence joins TRBV9 and TRBJ1-4; TRBD1 might be the D (5 bases). The CDR3 extends over 13 amino acids. V was shortened by 10 bases and J by 10 bases, with 20 bases between the two germline ends. Germline CDR1 and CDR2: SGDLS and YYNGEE. For the CDR3, the DNA is TGTGCCGATGAGGGGCAGGGTGAGGGAAAACTGTTTTTT. Translation: CADEGQGEGKLFF.

The J gene is TRBJ2-7, the V gene TRBV5-6; D is uncertain. This CDR3 is built from 14 residues. Germline V gene lookup returns CDR1 SGHDT and CDR2 YYEEEE. V dropped 1 base and J dropped 2 bases, with 10 bases sitting between them. The CDR3 bases are TGTGCCAGCAGCTTGAGTATAGGAGCCTACGAGCAGTACTTC. As protein: CASSLSIGAYEQYF.

The V and J genes are TRBV4-1 and TRBJ1-5; D uncertain. Germline lookup yields CDR1 MGHRA and CDR2 YSYEKL. V was shortened by 0 bases and J by 4 bases, with 10 bases between the two germline ends. CDR3 size: 15 residues. CDR3 coding DNA: TGCGCCAGCAGCCAAGATATCGGGCCTAATCAGCCCCAGCATTTT. It translates to CASSQDIGPNQPQHF.

The rearrangement uses TRBV6-1 and TRBJ1-2; TRBD1 agrees at 7 bases. The CDR3 loop spans 12 amino acids. The germline CDR1 and CDR2 sequences are MNHNS and SASEGT. The junction had 2 bases not matched to a gene; V was cut back by 10 bases and J by 0 bases. The CDR3 nucleotides are TGTGCCACGGGACAGACTAACTATGGCTACACCTTC. This encodes CATGQTNYGYTF.

The chain recombines TRBV15 with TRBJ2-3; a weak D match, TRBD2 (6 bases). The germline V gene has CDR1 LNHNV and CDR2 YYDKDF (reference sequence). Trimming took off 5 bases at V and 4 bases at J, with 10 bases between the two ends. CDR3 length: 13 residues. This chain's CDR3 is CATSPPSADTQYF. CDR3 in DNA: TGTGCCACCAGCCCCCCTAGCGCAGATACGCAGTATTTT. The full variable domain, in which reference TRBV15 and TRBJ2-3 provide the parts outside the CDR3, is DAMVIQNPRYQVTQFGKPVTLSCSQTLNHNVMYWYQQKSSQAPKLLFHYYDKDFNNEADTPDNFQSRRPNTSFCFLDIRSPGLGDTAMYLCATSPPSADTQYFGPGTRLTVL.

The V and J genes are TRBV19 and TRBJ1-1; a possible D gene is TRBD1 (5 bases). The CDR3 extends over 14 amino acids. CDR1 and CDR2 (germline): LNHDA, SQIVND (reference sequence). The germline V and J ends were trimmed by 4 bases and 0 bases, with 9 bases remaining between them. The CDR3 loop reads CASSTDSLNTEAFF. Here the CDR3 DNA reads TGTGCCAGTAGTACCGACAGTCTGAACACTGAAGCTTTCTTT.

This clone was seen once. This chain uses TRBV7-6 with TRBJ2-1; D gene unclear. V was cut by 4 bases and J by 4 bases, with 5 bases left in between. This CDR3 has 12 residues. CDR1 SGHVS and CDR2 FNYEAQ come from the germline V gene. The CDR3 sequence: CASSSPYNEQFF. The CDR3 bases are TGTGCCAGCAGCTCCCCATACAATGAGCAGTTCTTC.

The rearrangement uses TRBV11-2 and TRBJ1-2; no clear D gene. V shed 1 base and J shed 6 bases, with 15 bases lying between them. The length of the CDR3 is 15 residues. CDR1 is SGHAT, CDR2 FQNNGV, per germline. In DNA, the CDR3 is TGTGCCAGCAGCTTAGGAGATGAGAGGAAGGATGGCTACACCTTC. Its translation: CASSLGDERKDGYTF. Full variable domain (remainder filled in from reference TRBV11-2 and TRBJ1-2): EAGVAQSPRYKIIEKRQSVAFWCNPISGHATLYWYQQILGQGPKLLIQFQNNGVVDDSQLPKDRFSAERLKGVDSTLKIQPAKLEDSAVYLCASSLGDERKDGYTFGSGTRLTVV.

The J gene is TRBJ2-3, the V gene TRBV6-6; the D is unclear. Germline-derived CDR1 and CDR2 are MNHNY and SVGAGI (reference sequence). This CDR3 has 14 amino acids. The ends were cut back, 3 bases at V and 0 bases at J, with 7 bases in the middle. CDR3 coding DNA: TGTGCCAGCAGTTATAGTCCTAGCACAGATACGCAGTATTTT. As protein: CASSYSPSTDTQYF.

The rearrangement uses TRBV4-3 and TRBJ2-7, with TRBD1 matching 7 bases. The length of the CDR3 is 15 residues. J was trimmed by 4 bases and V by 4 bases; bases with no gene match: 10. The V gene's germline CDR1 is LGHNA and CDR2 YSLEER. CDR3 nucleotide sequence: TGCGCCAGCAGCCCTCAATATTACAGGGGTTACGAGCAGTACTTC. Protein: CASSPQYYRGYEQYF.

This chain links TRBV19 with TRBJ2-7; 8 nucleotides agree with TRBD1. This CDR3 is built from 14 residues. Germline loops: CDR1 LNHDA, CDR2 SQIVND (reference sequence). Trimming at V came to 4 bases and at J to 5 bases, leaving 7 bases not matched to a gene. The CDR3 is CASSRTGRFDEQYF. In DNA, the CDR3 is TGTGCCAGTAGTAGGACAGGGCGGTTCGACGAGCAGTACTTC.

The V call is TRBV10-1, the J call TRBJ2-3; 8 bases agree with TRBD2. This CDR3 contains 15 residues. CDR1 is WNHNN and CDR2 is SYGVQD in the germline V gene (reference sequence). With 3 bases clipped from V and 4 bases from J, the junction kept 6 bases outside the gene matches. CDR3 sequence: CASSDTVAGSDTQYF. The CDR3 bases are TGCGCCAGCAGTGATACGGTAGCGGGGTCAGATACGCAGTATTTT.

This clone was seen a single time. V usage is TRBV6-1 and J usage is TRBJ1-6, with 7 bases fitting TRBD1. The V segment lost 6 bases and the J segment 2 bases; nucleotides outside the gene matches: 4. Germline lookup yields CDR1 MNHNS and CDR2 SASEGT. The CDR3 spans 15 residues. This CDR3 reads CASRRTGTYNSPLHF. CDR3 sequence (DNA): TGTGCCAGCAGGAGGACAGGTACCTATAATTCACCCCTCCACTTT.

The chain joins TRBV20-1 to TRBJ1-3, with no clear D. The CDR3 contains 11 residues. Germline CDR1 reads DFQATT; CDR2 reads SNEGSKA (reference sequence). V lost 0 bases, J lost 4 bases, and 1 base lay in between. This chain's CDR3 is CSAREGNTIYF. CDR3 nucleotide sequence: TGCAGTGCTAGAGAGGGAAACACCATATATTTT.

J is TRBJ2-1 and V is TRBV13; 7 nucleotides line up with TRBD2. The CDR3 covers 15 residues. J was trimmed by 5 bases and V by 6 bases; bases with no gene match: 10. Germline CDR1 and CDR2: PRHDT and FYEKMQ (reference sequence). CDR3 protein: CASRRGSLPNNEQFF. As DNA, the CDR3 is TGTGCCAGCAGGCGCGGGAGCCTACCTAACAATGAGCAGTTCTTC. Complete variable domain (other parts from reference TRBV13 and TRBJ2-1): AAGVIQSPRHLIKEKRETATLKCYPIPRHDTVYWYQQGPGQDPQFLISFYEKMQSDKGSIPDRFSAQQFSDYHSELNMSSLELGDSALYFCASRRGSLPNNEQFFGPGTRLTVL.

The chain combines TRBV6-6 with TRBJ2-2; D gene ambiguous. V was shortened by 0 bases and J by 5 bases, with 1 base between the two germline ends. CDR3 length: 12 amino acids. Germline assignment: CDR1 MNHNY and CDR2 SVGAGI (reference sequence). CDR3 protein: CASSYSTGELFF. The CDR3, as DNA: TGTGCCAGCAGTTACTCAACCGGGGAGCTGTTTTTT.

The CDR3 DNA reads TGTGCCAGCAGTTTCCGACAGGCCTCCTACGAGCAGTACTTC. It encodes CASSFRQASYEQYF. The chain couples TRBV27 to TRBJ2-7; a possible D gene is TRBD1 (6 bases). The CDR3 is 14 residues long. Germline CDR1 and CDR2: MNHEY and SMNVEV (reference sequence). V was pared by 3 bases and J by 0 bases, with 9 bases between.

The CDR3 DNA sequence: TGTGCCAGCAGCTTGGGACTAGCGGGAGCTGCCGAGCAGTACTTC. It codes for CASSLGLAGAAEQYF. The V and J genes are TRBV7-6 and TRBJ2-7; 14 bases agree with TRBD2. Trimming removed 3 bases from V and 6 bases from J; junction bases left unmatched: 4. Germline V gene lookup returns CDR1 SGHVS and CDR2 FNYEAQ. There are 15 residues in the CDR3.

This chain links TRBV27 with TRBJ1-1; D is ambiguous. Germline assignment: CDR1 MNHEY and CDR2 SMNVEV (reference sequence). V lost 10 bases and J lost 1, with 13 bases in between. This CDR3 comprises 13 residues. Written as DNA, the CDR3 is TGTGCCACCCGGACTTTGGGGAACACTGAAGCTTTCTTT. As protein: CATRTLGNTEAFF.

The chain recombines TRBV7-3 with TRBJ2-1; D is uncertain. V lost 4 bases and J 10 bases, leaving 11 bases between the germline ends. The CDR3 spans 12 residues. CDR1 SGHTA and CDR2 FQGTGA come from the germline V gene. CDR3 DNA: TGTGCCAGCAGCTCCCCCCCGTCCGAGCAGTTCTTC. Translating gives CASSSPPSEQFF.

This chain links TRBV27 with TRBJ2-2, with 7 bases matching TRBD1. CDR1 and CDR2 (germline): MNHEY, SMNVEV (reference sequence). With V trimmed by 5 bases and J by 0 bases, 6 bases remained unmatched. The CDR3 runs to 16 residues. The CDR3 DNA follows: TGTGCCAGCAGTACGGGGACAGCCTCGAACACCGGGGAGCTGTTTTTT. This sequence encodes CASSTGTASNTGELFF.

This clone was counted a single time. This chain connects TRBV20-1 to TRBJ2-5, with unresolved D. The germline V gene has CDR1 DFQATT and CDR2 SNEGSKA (reference sequence). The CDR3 runs 11 residues. The germline V and J ends were trimmed by 3 bases and 13 bases, with 15 bases remaining between them. The CDR3 loop is CSASDGPDGYF. The DNA for the CDR3 is TGCAGTGCTAGTGACGGACCCGATGGGTACTTC.

The chain uses TRBV13 and TRBJ2-1; D may be TRBD1 (6 bases). There are 14 residues in the CDR3. V was cut by 5 bases and J by 6 bases, with 14 bases left in between. Germline values: CDR1 PRHDT, CDR2 FYEKMQ (reference sequence). CDR3 region: CASSPKTGPNEQFF. DNA of the CDR3: TGTGCCAGCAGCCCAAAGACAGGTCCCAATGAGCAGTTCTTC.

DNA of the CDR3: TGTGCCAGCAGTTTATTCGGGCCTACGGCTAACTATGGCTACACCTTC. This sequence encodes CASSLFGPTANYGYTF. The rearrangement links TRBV27 to TRBJ1-2; no reliable D call. V lost 1 base, J lost 0 bases, and 12 bases lay in between. Germline V CDR1 and CDR2: MNHEY, SMNVEV (reference sequence). The CDR3 is made up of 16 amino acids.

V is TRBV27 and J is TRBJ1-6; maybe TRBD1 (5 bases). The V gene's germline CDR1 is MNHEY and CDR2 SMNVEV (reference sequence). The CDR3 runs to 14 residues. Trimming shortened V by 2 bases and J by 10 bases, and 12 bases separated the two germline ends. The CDR3 nucleotides are TGTGCCAGCAGTTTAGGCCCCTGGGGGTCACCCCTCCACTTT. Residues: CASSLGPWGSPLHF.

The V call is TRBV30, the J call TRBJ2-5, with D unresolved. V shed 3 bases and J shed 1 base, with 12 bases lying between them. CDR3 length: 14 residues. CDR1 GTSNPN and CDR2 SVGIG come from the germline V gene (reference sequence). CDR3 nucleotides: TGTGCCTGGAGGAAAACGAGCGCCCAAGAGACCCAGTACTTC. It translates to CAWRKTSAQETQYF.